Sequencing of this TCR beta chain was carried out in a study of cytomegalovirus exposure and HLA in healthy donors. Study results and limitations: The likely origin of a cluster of highly shared sequence variants was a sequencing artifact. It was taken for granted in presence/absence analyses that sequencing depth across donors was roughly uniform. A few V segments could not be told apart, such as TRBV6-2 and TRBV6-3, and were left out.

Details on this clone: The antigen is unknown.

The PCR was carried out with 60 Vbeta primers and 13 Jbeta primers. The table came from immunoSEQ multiplex PCR; TCRdb's copy has only in-frame clones and leaves some out. The sample holds 200,000 to 250,000 clones; 65% to 80% are singletons and the top ten take around a sixth. The V gene's germline CDR1 is SGHRS and CDR2 YFSETQ. The CDR3 extends over 15 amino acids. Trimming left V 0 bases short and J 3 bases short, with 7 bases between. The sample consisted of PBMCs. This chain uses TRBV5-1 with TRBJ2-6; D uncertain. The receptor was derived from a man aged 35-49 years in good health and CMV-seronegative. The CDR3 region has the DNA TGCGCCAGCAGCTTGGGCCCCGGTGGGGCCAACGTCCTGACTTTC. It encodes CASSLGPGGANVLTF. The full variable domain, completed using reference TRBV5-1 and TRBJ2-6, is KAGVTQTPRYLIKTRGQQVTLSCSPISGHRSVSWYQQTPGQGLQFLFEYFSETQRNKGNFPGRFSGRQFSNSRSEMNVSTLELGDSALYLCASSLGPGGANVLTFGAGSRLTVL.